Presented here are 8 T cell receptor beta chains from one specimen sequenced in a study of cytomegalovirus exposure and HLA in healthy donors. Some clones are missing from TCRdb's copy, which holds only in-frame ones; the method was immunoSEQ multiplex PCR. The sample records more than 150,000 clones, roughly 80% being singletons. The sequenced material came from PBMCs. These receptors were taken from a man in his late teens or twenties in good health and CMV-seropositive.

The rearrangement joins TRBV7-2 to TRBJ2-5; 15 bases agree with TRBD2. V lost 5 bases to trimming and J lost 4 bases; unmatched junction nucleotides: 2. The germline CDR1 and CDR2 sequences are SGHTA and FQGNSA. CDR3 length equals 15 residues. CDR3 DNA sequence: TGTGCCAGCAGCACGGGACTAGCGGGAGGAGAGACCCAGTACTTC. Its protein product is CASSTGLAGGETQYF.

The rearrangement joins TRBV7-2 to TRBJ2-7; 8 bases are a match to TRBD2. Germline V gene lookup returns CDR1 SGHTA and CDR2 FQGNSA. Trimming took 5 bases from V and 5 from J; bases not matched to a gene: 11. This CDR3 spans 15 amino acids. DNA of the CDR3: TGTGCCAGCAGCGATCCCGGGAGGGCCCGGGACGAGCAGTACTTC. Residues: CASSDPGRARDEQYF.

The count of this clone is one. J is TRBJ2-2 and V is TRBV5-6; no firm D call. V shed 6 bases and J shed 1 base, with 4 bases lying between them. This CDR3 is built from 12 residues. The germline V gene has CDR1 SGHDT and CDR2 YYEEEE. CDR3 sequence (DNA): TGTGCCAGCAAGCGGAACACCGGGGAGCTGTTTTTT. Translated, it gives CASKRNTGELFF.

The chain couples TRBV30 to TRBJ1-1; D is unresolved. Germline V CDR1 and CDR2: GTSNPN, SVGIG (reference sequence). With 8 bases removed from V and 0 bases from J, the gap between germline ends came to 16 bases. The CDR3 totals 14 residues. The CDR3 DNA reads TGTGCCCTAACCCGGGGAGTTATGAACACTGAAGCTTTCTTT. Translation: CALTRGVMNTEAFF. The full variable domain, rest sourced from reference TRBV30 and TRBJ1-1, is SQTIHQWPATLVQPVGSPLSLECTVEGTSNPNLYWYRQAAGRGLQLLFYSVGIGQISSEVPQNLSASRPQDRQFILSSKKLLLSDSGFYLCALTRGVMNTEAFFGQGTRLTVV.

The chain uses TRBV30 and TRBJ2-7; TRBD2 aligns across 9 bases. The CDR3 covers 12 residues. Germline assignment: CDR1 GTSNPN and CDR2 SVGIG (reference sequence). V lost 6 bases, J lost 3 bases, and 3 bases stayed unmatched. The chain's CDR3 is CACAGGIYEQYF. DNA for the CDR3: TGTGCCTGTGCGGGGGGGATCTACGAGCAGTACTTC.

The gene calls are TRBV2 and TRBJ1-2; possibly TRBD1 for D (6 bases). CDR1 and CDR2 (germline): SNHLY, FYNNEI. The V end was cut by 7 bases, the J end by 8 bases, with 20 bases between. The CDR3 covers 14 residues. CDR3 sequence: CASITNRGAGGYTF. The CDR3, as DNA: TGTGCCAGCATTACCAATCGGGGGGCGGGAGGCTACACCTTC.

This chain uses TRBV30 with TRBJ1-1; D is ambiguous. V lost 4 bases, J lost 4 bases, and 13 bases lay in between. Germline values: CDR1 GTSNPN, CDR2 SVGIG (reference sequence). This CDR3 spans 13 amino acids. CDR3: CAWNFVEGTEAFF. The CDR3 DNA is TGTGCCTGGAACTTCGTTGAGGGCACTGAAGCTTTCTTT.

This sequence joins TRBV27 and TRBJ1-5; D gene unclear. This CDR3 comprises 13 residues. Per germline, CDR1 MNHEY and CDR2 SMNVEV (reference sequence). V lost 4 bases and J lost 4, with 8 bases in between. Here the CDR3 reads CASSSATNQPQHF. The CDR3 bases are TGTGCCAGCAGTTCGGCGACAAATCAGCCCCAGCATTTT.